This TCR beta chain was recovered during a study of lymphopenia after photon versus proton radiotherapy. Study results and limitations: After the lymphocyte nadir, photon-treated repertoires showed oligoclonal expansion, especially of CD8+ Temra cells.

The method was immunoSEQ multiplex PCR; TCRdb's version includes in-frame clones alone and lacks a portion of them. The sample lists approximately 21,000 clones, approximately 81% occurring once. This clone was recorded only once. The antigen is unknown. The CDR3 length is 14 residues. Germline V gene data show CDR1 as SGHVS and CDR2 as FQNEAQ. V was pared by 8 bases and J by 3 bases, with 14 bases between. The chain has TRBV7-8 and TRBJ1-5, with D possibly matching TRBD1 (6 bases). This sequence originates from a man in his 60s with pancreatic cancer. Sequenced here: peripheral blood, sampled from a patient treated with photon-based radiotherapy. The CDR3 loop is CASGYRESNQPQHF. DNA for the CDR3: TGTGCCAGCGGATACAGGGAATCCAATCAGCCCCAGCATTTT.